The 9 T cell receptor beta chains listed next were all sequenced from one sample in a study of CD8+CD57+ T cells in acquired aplastic anemia (dated by TCRdb to between 2017 and 2018). The patients picked for sequencing were ones in whom flow cytometry had shown an expansion of CD8+CD57+ cells. Sequencing took place on an Illumina HiSeq 2000. Genomic DNA was used as template for profiling of TCR beta VDJ combinations and CDR3 sequences. TCRdb applied fastp at Q25 and MiXCR to the public reads, then kept only in-frame beta chains. Rows merge per CDR3 protein into single entries with the most common DNA and genes. In this sample the table shows about 180,000 distinct CDR3 sequences, 45% to 60% of which occur a single time. The top ten hold over 10% of the sample. The sample consisted of sorted CD4+, CD8+, or CD8+CD57+ T cells (not recorded which) from PBMCs. All receptors derive from a human donor with aplastic anemia.

The V and J genes are TRBV24-1 and TRBJ1-2; D is unclear. Trimming removed 1 base from V and 4 bases from J, with 12 bases in between. The CDR3 sequence is 15 residues long. Germline V gene data show CDR1 as KGHDR and CDR2 as SFDVKD. Here the CDR3 DNA reads TGTGCCACCAGTGATTTTCAGGCGAGGAGCTATGGCTACACCTTC. Its translation: CATSDFQARSYGYTF.

In the case of this clonotype: A much larger clone lies a single base off, so this may be a read error. The chain employs TRBV11-1 and TRBJ2-1; 8 bases agree with TRBD2. Unmatched junction bases numbered 12, after V lost 8 bases and J lost 0 bases. Germline values: CDR1 SGHAT, CDR2 FQDESV (reference sequence). This CDR3 region has 17 residues. The CDR3 DNA sequence: TGTGCCAGCGGCACCCAAATAGCGGGGCACTCCTACAATGAGCAGTTCTTC. This gives the protein CASGTQIAGHSYNEQFF.

A few counts support this clonotype. The chain has TRBV7-8 and TRBJ2-7; the D is unclear. The CDR3 covers 14 residues. Germline lookup yields CDR1 SGHVS and CDR2 FQNEAQ. V was cut by 5 bases and J by 6 bases, with 17 bases left in between. Written as DNA, the CDR3 is TGTGCCAGCAGCCAAAGGACGGGCCAACGCGAGCAGTACTTC. Residues: CASSQRTGQREQYF.

The rearrangement joins TRBV14 to TRBJ2-3, with TRBD1 identical over 8 bases. In germline, CDR1 is SGHDN, CDR2 FVKESK. V gave up 6 bases and J gave up 0 bases; unmatched junction bases: 8. CDR3 length: 16 amino acids. In nucleotides, the CDR3 is TGTGCCAGCAGTTCCGACAGGGGCCCTAGCACAGATACGCAGTATTTT. Translation gives CASSSDRGPSTDTQYF.

This clonotype was picked up a small number of times. The chain is built from TRBV10-3 and TRBJ1-1; D possibly corresponds to TRBD1 (5 bases). Germline CDR1 ENHRY, CDR2 SYGVKD. V gave up 7 bases and J gave up 1 base, with 10 bases separating them. This CDR3 has 13 amino acids. Here the CDR3 reads CAITKTGNTEAFF. The DNA for the CDR3 is TGTGCCATCACCAAAACAGGGAACACTGAAGCTTTCTTT.

CDR3 region: CSVGGGRSYEQYF. The CDR3 DNA sequence: TGCAGCGTTGGGGGGGGGCGCTCCTACGAGCAGTACTTC. The gene calls are TRBV29-1 and TRBJ2-7, with D perhaps matching TRBD2 (7 bases). CDR3 length equals 13 residues. Germline assignment: CDR1 SQVTM and CDR2 ANQGSEA. Trimming took 4 bases from V and 0 from J, leaving 10 bases between them.

There are many counts of this clonotype. This chain uses TRBV5-1 with TRBJ2-7; no clear D. This CDR3 contains 12 residues. V lost 3 bases and J lost 4, with 8 bases in between. The germline V gene encodes CDR1 SGHRS and CDR2 YFSETQ. CDR3 bases: TGCGCCAGCAGCTCGACTGGTTACGAGCAGTACTTC. It codes for CASSSTGYEQYF.

The chain joins TRBV19 to TRBJ1-2; 9 bases line up with TRBD1. The V segment lost 7 bases and the J segment 7 bases; nucleotides outside the gene matches: 7. There are 13 residues in the CDR3. Germline V gene data show CDR1 as LNHDA and CDR2 as SQIVND (reference sequence). CDR3 DNA sequence: TGTGCCAGTACGGGGACAGGGAGGATTGGCTACACCTTC. Its protein product is CASTGTGRIGYTF.

Written as DNA, the CDR3 is TGTGCCACCAGGGACGTTCTGGGTTTCGAGCAGTACTTC. Its translation is CATRDVLGFEQYF. J is TRBJ2-7 and V is TRBV15; no definite D call. This CDR3 is 13 amino acids long. V gave up 6 bases and J gave up 6 bases, with 15 bases separating them. Germline values: CDR1 LNHNV, CDR2 YYDKDF (reference sequence).